A selection of T cell receptor beta chains follows, all from one sample in a study of CD8 T cells in Susac syndrome. TCRdb processed the immunoSEQ multiplex PCR reads anew with MiXCR; each CDR3 protein has one entry. The sample yields around 200,000 distinct CDR3 sequences, around 95% seen once. Material: CD4+ T cells from PBMCs. These receptors were taken from a human donor in good health. The CDR3 runs from the conserved cysteine through the conserved F or W.

J gene: TRBJ2-5
V gene: TRBV15
CDR3 protein: CATSRLLTSGGETQYF

J gene: TRBJ2-1
V gene: TRBV5-1
CDR3 protein: CASSLAISGSGEQFF

J gene: TRBJ1-1
V gene: TRBV20-1
CDR3 protein: CSPDRGRNTEAFF

J gene: TRBJ1-1
V gene: TRBV29-1
CDR3 protein: CSGGRGEAFF

J gene: TRBJ2-3
V gene: TRBV7-2
CDR3 protein: CARANREPNTQYF

J gene: TRBJ2-5
V gene: TRBV20-1
CDR3 protein: CSKSPGETQYF

J gene: TRBJ1-5
V gene: TRBV12-3/TRBV12-4
CDR3 protein: CASSPTSQNQPQHF

J gene: TRBJ1-1
V gene: TRBV5-4
CDR3 protein: CASSLAGAMNTEAFF

J gene: TRBJ2-5
V gene: TRBV28
CDR3 protein: CASTHSSAGGIGRGETQYF

J gene: TRBJ1-1
V gene: TRBV6-6
CDR3 protein: CAGRPQGRGDTEAFF

J gene: TRBJ2-5
V gene: TRBV9
CDR3 protein: CASGPLAGAETQYF

J gene: TRBJ2-2
V gene: TRBV30
CDR3 protein: CAWTRTLNTGELFF

J gene: TRBJ1-1
V gene: TRBV27
CDR3 protein: CASSLYPGQGATEAFF

J gene: TRBJ2-1
V gene: TRBV4-3
CDR3 protein: CASSQVWDYNEQFF

J gene: TRBJ1-1
V gene: TRBV27
CDR3 protein: CASSFGPGDAEAFF

J gene: TRBJ2-7
V gene: TRBV6-5
CDR3 protein: CASSPGTWYPEQYF

J gene: TRBJ2-3
V gene: TRBV18
CDR3 protein: CASSPPGTSTDTQYF

J gene: TRBJ2-2
V gene: TRBV9
CDR3 protein: CASSVDVYGELFF

J gene: TRBJ2-1
V gene: TRBV18
CDR3 protein: CASSFTSSNEQFF

J gene: TRBJ2-5
V gene: TRBV30
CDR3 protein: CAWSGTGTETQYF

J gene: TRBJ2-5
V gene: TRBV24-1
CDR3 protein: CATSDLSRTGQETQYF

J gene: TRBJ1-1
V gene: TRBV3-1
CDR3 protein: CASSFRRTGVTEAFF

J gene: TRBJ2-5
V gene: TRBV30
CDR3 protein: CAWMGQGLSTQYF

J gene: TRBJ2-5
V gene: TRBV29-1
CDR3 protein: CSAIGHIQETQYF

J gene: TRBJ1-1
V gene: TRBV2
CDR3 protein: CASSGGWGMNTEAFF

J gene: TRBJ1-3
V gene: TRBV25-1
CDR3 protein: CASSEFGKSTIYF

J gene: TRBJ2-1
V gene: TRBV14
CDR3 protein: CASSQGQRSYNEQFF

J gene: TRBJ1-1
V gene: TRBV12-3/TRBV12-4
CDR3 protein: CASTYGNTEAFF

J gene: TRBJ2-2
V gene: TRBV29-1
CDR3 protein: CSVGHPNTGELFF

J gene: TRBJ2-1
V gene: TRBV18
CDR3 protein: CASSLQGNEQFF

J gene: TRBJ1-1
V gene: TRBV12-3/TRBV12-4
CDR3 protein: CAARGAPNTEAFF

J gene: TRBJ2-7
V gene: TRBV7-2
CDR3 protein: CASSTGPSYEQYF

J gene: TRBJ1-4
V gene: TRBV19
CDR3 protein: CASSRGGATNEKLFF

J gene: TRBJ1-5
V gene: TRBV20-1
CDR3 protein: CSALTGYPRNQPQHF

J gene: TRBJ2-3
V gene: TRBV3-1
CDR3 protein: CASSHTLGTQYF

J gene: TRBJ1-1
V gene: TRBV6-5
CDR3 protein: CASSYLGQYGEAFF

J gene: TRBJ1-3
V gene: TRBV3-1
CDR3 protein: CASSRRDGGNTIYF

J gene: TRBJ2-3
V gene: TRBV29-1
CDR3 protein: CSARPDLAYTDTQYF

J gene: TRBJ2-1
V gene: TRBV20-1
CDR3 protein: CSAAGGASSYNEQFF

J gene: TRBJ2-7
V gene: TRBV5-6
CDR3 protein: CASSFRRAYEQYF

J gene: TRBJ1-1
V gene: TRBV7-9
CDR3 protein: CASSVGWETEAFF